This paragraph reports one T cell receptor (beta chain). This sample was taken from a study of blood T cell repertoires in COVID-19. Study summary: From T cells, B-cell-depleted T cells, or PBMCs came the material, which was cDNA or gDNA.

CDR1 is SEHNR and CDR2 is FQNEAQ in the germline V gene (reference sequence). This CDR3 is built from 16 residues. Unmatched junction bases numbered 7, after V lost 3 bases and J lost 7 bases. The protocol was immunoSEQ multiplex PCR, while the TCRdb copy is restricted to in-frame clones and leaves out a portion. The sample comprises about 90,000 clones, 77% of which are singletons, and around 10% rests with the top ten. This TCR derives from a woman aged 80 or over with acute or convalescent COVID-19. This chain connects TRBV7-9 to TRBJ1-3, with 12 bases matching TRBD1. The sequenced sample consisted of peripheral blood. CDR3 DNA sequence: TGTGCCAGCAGCTTGGGGGACAGGGGGCAGAGGAACACCATATATTTT. Encoded protein: CASSLGDRGQRNTIYF.